Listed below are T cell receptor beta chains from one sample, sequenced in a study of shared clonotypes between healthy human individuals. Assay used: immunoSEQ multiplex PCR; TCRdb lists only in-frame clones, some missing. Among fewer than 800,000 clones, about 92% were seen once, and the ten largest hold approximately 24%. The material sequenced was naive CD8+ T cells sorted from blood. The receptors derive from a man aged 25 to 40 in good health. Both conserved end residues are part of each CDR3. Clone size is stated in some rows and not others, as once, few, many or a class when expanded.

V	size	J	CDR3
TRBV7-9	NA	TRBJ1-1	CASSLALNRGEAFF
TRBV20-1	NA	TRBJ2-1	CSASNEQFF
TRBV5-4	NA	TRBJ1-1	CASSLGLAGRTEAFF
TRBV27	NA	TRBJ1-2	CASSLMGLDGYTF
TRBV29-1	once	TRBJ2-7	CSALPTSGSVYEQYF
TRBV29-1	NA	TRBJ1-4	CSVAGGMGNEKLFF
TRBV7-6	NA	TRBJ2-2	CASSLGGNGELFF
TRBV11-2	NA	TRBJ2-7	CASSHPGWPYEQYF
TRBV7-2	NA	TRBJ2-1	CASSLQDREYDEQFF
TRBV27	NA	TRBJ2-1	CASSGTSSYNEQFF
TRBV27	NA	TRBJ2-7	CASSFGGVYEQYF
TRBV7-9	NA	TRBJ2-7	CASSLALGFSYEQYF
TRBV27	NA	TRBJ2-5	CASSLSETQYF
TRBV9	once	TRBJ2-3	CASSLRFGSTDTQYF
TRBV7-9	few	TRBJ2-1	CASAWNEQFF
TRBV11-3	once	TRBJ2-2	CASSLYNTGELFF
TRBV4-2	NA	TRBJ2-7	CASSQDFAEQYF
TRBV5-5	NA	TRBJ2-5	CASSLARGRGLETQYF
TRBV10-3	NA	TRBJ2-1	CAISESNRMDEQFF
TRBV5-1	NA	TRBJ1-2	CASSYLDSNYGYTF
TRBV25-1	NA	TRBJ2-1	CASSNMGRDNEQFF
TRBV4-1	NA	TRBJ2-7	CASSQVAGGPYEQYF
TRBV4-2	NA	TRBJ2-1	CASSPSGLAGTSNEQFF
TRBV6-4	NA	TRBJ2-2	CASSGLADTGELFF
TRBV15	NA	TRBJ1-1	CATSTRLNTEAFF
TRBV19	NA	TRBJ1-2	CASRGRLNPNYGYTF
TRBV15	NA	TRBJ2-7	CATSRPLGTDYEQYF
TRBV27	NA	TRBJ1-1	CASSDSQGRNAAEAFF
TRBV7-2	NA	TRBJ1-1	CASSHDLLVWESEAFF
TRBV14	NA	TRBJ2-5	CASSNPLQETQYF
TRBV9	NA	TRBJ2-1	CASSVHQGLRTYNEQFF
TRBV13	few	TRBJ1-2	CASSFGGHGYTF
TRBV9	NA	TRBJ1-5	CASSVDGGDQPQHF
TRBV7-2	NA	TRBJ2-1	CASSLLAHYNEQFF
TRBV7-2	NA	TRBJ2-7	CASSSRGRARYEQYF
TRBV7-6	NA	TRBJ2-1	CASSPTSGRMNEQFF
TRBV2	NA	TRBJ2-5	CASSDPTGEGMQETQYF
TRBV7-9	NA	TRBJ1-1	CASSLALTMEAFF
TRBV19	few	TRBJ2-1	CASNPGEGLRNEQFF
TRBV7-8	NA	TRBJ2-1	CASDQGLAVYNEQFF
TRBV4-1	NA	TRBJ2-7	CASSQVASGTYEQYF
TRBV11-2	few	TRBJ2-1	CASILSSYNEQFF